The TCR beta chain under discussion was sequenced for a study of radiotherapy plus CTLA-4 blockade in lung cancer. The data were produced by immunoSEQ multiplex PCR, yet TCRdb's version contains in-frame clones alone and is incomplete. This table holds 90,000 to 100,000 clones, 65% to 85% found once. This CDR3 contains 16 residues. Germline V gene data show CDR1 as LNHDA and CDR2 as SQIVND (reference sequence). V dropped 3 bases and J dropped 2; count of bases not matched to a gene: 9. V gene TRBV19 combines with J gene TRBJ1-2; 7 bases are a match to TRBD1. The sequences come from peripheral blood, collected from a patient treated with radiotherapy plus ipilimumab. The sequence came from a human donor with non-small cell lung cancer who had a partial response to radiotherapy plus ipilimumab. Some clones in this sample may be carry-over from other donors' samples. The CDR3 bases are TGTGCCAGTAGTATCCCCGGACAGGACCTCAACTATGGCTACACCTTC. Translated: CASSIPGQDLNYGYTF.